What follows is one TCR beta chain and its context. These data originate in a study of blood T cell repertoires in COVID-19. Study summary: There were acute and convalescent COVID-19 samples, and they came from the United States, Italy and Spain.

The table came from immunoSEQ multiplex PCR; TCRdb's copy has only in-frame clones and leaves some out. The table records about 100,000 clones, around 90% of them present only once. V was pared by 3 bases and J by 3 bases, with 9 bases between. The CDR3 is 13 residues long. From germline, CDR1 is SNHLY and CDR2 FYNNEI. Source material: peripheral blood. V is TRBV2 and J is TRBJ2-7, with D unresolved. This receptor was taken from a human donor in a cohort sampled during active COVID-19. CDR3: CASSEPSVYEQYF. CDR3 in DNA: TGTGCCAGCAGTGAGCCATCGGTCTACGAGCAGTACTTC.